This entry lists 14 T cell receptor beta chains sequenced from one sample in a study of control samples from healthy donors and cancer patients. The method was immunoSEQ multiplex PCR; TCRdb's version includes in-frame clones alone and lacks a portion of them. The data show 75,000 to 100,000 clones, roughly 86% seen once. The sample taken for sequencing was blood. The receptors stem from a man aged 55 to 70 in good health.

The chain has TRBV12-3 or TRBV12-4 and TRBJ2-1, with 7 bases identical to TRBD1. The length of the CDR3 is 13 residues. Trimming removed 4 bases from V and 11 bases from J; junction bases left unmatched: 8. The CDR3: CASSSPSGQKQFF. In DNA form, the CDR3 reads TGTGCCAGCAGTTCACCCTCGGGACAGAAGCAGTTCTTC.

The chain is built from TRBV28 and TRBJ1-5; unclear D gene. V was cut by 6 bases and J by 4 bases, with 16 bases left in between. There are 15 residues in the CDR3. The germline V gene encodes CDR1 MDHEN and CDR2 SYDVKM. CDR3 loop: CASSYKGRLNQPQHF. CDR3 nucleotides: TGTGCCAGCAGCTATAAGGGTCGCTTAAATCAGCCCCAGCATTTT.

This clone was observed a handful of times. The chain couples TRBV5-1 to TRBJ2-2; a possible D gene is TRBD1 (7 bases). V lost 3 bases, J lost 3 bases, and 15 bases lay in between. Looked up from germline, CDR1 is SGHRS and CDR2 is YFSETQ. This CDR3 has 16 amino acids. As DNA, the CDR3 is TGCGCCAGCAGCTCCCCAGGGGGGCTGGACACCGGGGAGCTGTTTTTT. It encodes CASSSPGGLDTGELFF.

The V gene is TRBV30, the J gene TRBJ1-5; possible D gene TRBD1, 6 bases. This CDR3 has 13 residues. Trimming shortened V by 2 bases and J by 4 bases, and 9 bases separated the two germline ends. CDR1 is GTSNPN, CDR2 SVGIG, per germline (reference sequence). This CDR3 reads CAWSTRGNQPQHF. Written as DNA, the CDR3 is TGTGCCTGGAGTACCAGGGGAAATCAGCCCCAGCATTTT.

The V gene is TRBV5-6, the J gene TRBJ1-6; D not resolved. Trimming stripped 0 bases from V and 3 bases from J, with 7 bases between. The CDR3 has 15 residues. Germline V gene lookup returns CDR1 SGHDT and CDR2 YYEEEE. For the CDR3, the DNA is TGTGCCAGCAGCTTGGGGCAGAACTATAATTCACCCCTCCACTTT. It encodes CASSLGQNYNSPLHF.

The chain joins TRBV5-1 to TRBJ2-1, with D perhaps TRBD1 (6 bases). Germline V gene data show CDR1 as SGHRS and CDR2 as YFSETQ. The V and J ends lost 5 bases and 4 bases respectively, with 13 bases between them. CDR3 length equals 14 residues. The CDR3 region is CASSTTGSYNEQFF. For the CDR3, the DNA is TGCGCCAGCAGTACTACAGGGTCATACAATGAGCAGTTCTTC. Variable domain in full (rest from reference TRBV5-1 and TRBJ2-1): KAGVTQTPRYLIKTRGQQVTLSCSPISGHRSVSWYQQTPGQGLQFLFEYFSETQRNKGNFPGRFSGRQFSNSRSEMNVSTLELGDSALYLCASSTTGSYNEQFFGPGTRLTVL.

This sequence joins TRBV9 and TRBJ1-2; no reliable D call. V dropped 0 bases and J dropped 2 bases, with 8 bases sitting between them. CDR3 length equals 14 residues. Germline lookup yields CDR1 SGDLS and CDR2 YYNGEE. The CDR3 nucleotides are TGTGCCAGCAGCGTAGATATACGGAACTATGGCTACACCTTC. Amino acid sequence: CASSVDIRNYGYTF.

The chain has TRBV4-1 and TRBJ1-4; D is perhaps TRBD1 (5 bases). This CDR3 is 15 amino acids long. Per germline, CDR1 MGHRA and CDR2 YSYEKL. V was pared by 1 base and J by 5 bases, with 11 bases between. The CDR3 here is CASSQVGARNEKLFF. In DNA, the CDR3 is TGCGCCAGCAGCCAAGTCGGGGCGAGAAATGAAAAACTGTTTTTT.

J is TRBJ1-1 and V is TRBV5-5; unclear D gene. This CDR3 has 16 residues. V was pared by 5 bases and J by 0 bases, with 17 bases between. The germline CDR1 and CDR2 sequences are SGHKS and YYEKEE (reference sequence). CDR3: CASSSTGPALNTEAFF. The CDR3 DNA follows: TGTGCCAGCAGTTCTACGGGCCCCGCTTTGAACACTGAAGCTTTCTTT.

A remark on this clone: Mismatch with germline at one junction end may stem from a read error. The gene calls are TRBV2 and TRBJ1-4; no reliable D call. There are 15 residues in the CDR3. Looked up from germline, CDR1 is SNHLY and CDR2 is FYNNEI. CDR3 sequence: CASREEEIDGKKLFF. In DNA form, the CDR3 reads TGTGCCAGCAGGGAAGAGGAGATAGACGGAAAAAAACTGTTTTTT.

V usage is TRBV7-6 and J usage is TRBJ1-5; a possible D gene is TRBD1 (5 bases). This CDR3 has 15 residues. CDR1 and CDR2 from the germline V gene are SGHVS and FNYEAQ. The ends were cut back, 4 bases at V and 8 bases at J, with 18 bases in the middle. Here the CDR3 DNA reads TGTGCCAGCAGCTCCCGCGGGGGATTGAGTGAGCCCCAGCATTTT. This codes for CASSSRGGLSEPQHF.

The V gene is TRBV19, the J gene TRBJ1-4, with D possibly being TRBD1 (6 bases). The germline V and J ends were trimmed by 5 bases and 5 bases, with 9 bases remaining between them. CDR3 length: 13 amino acids. From germline, CDR1 is LNHDA and CDR2 SQIVND (reference sequence). DNA for the CDR3: TGTGCCAGTAGTGCCAGGGGAAATGAAAAACTGTTTTTT. Protein: CASSARGNEKLFF.

This clone came up a few times. The J gene is TRBJ2-3, the V gene TRBV7-9; D is possibly TRBD1 (6 bases). The germline gives CDR1 SEHNR, CDR2 FQNEAQ (reference sequence). V dropped 11 bases and J dropped 0 bases, with 18 bases sitting between them. The CDR3 is made up of 15 amino acids. The CDR3 bases are TGTGCCTCGGACGGGACACAGACTAGCACAGATACGCAGTATTTT. This sequence encodes CASDGTQTSTDTQYF.

The chain joins TRBV7-2 to TRBJ2-1, with unresolved D. Germline CDR1 is SGHTA and CDR2 is FQGNSA. The germline V and J ends were trimmed by 7 bases and 10 bases, with 11 bases remaining between them. The CDR3 is 11 residues long. The CDR3 DNA sequence: TGTGCCAGCACCCCAGGTGGCGAGCAGTTCTTC. As protein: CASTPGGEQFF. The full variable domain, in which reference TRBV7-2 and TRBJ2-1 provide the parts outside the CDR3, is GAGVSQSPSNKVTEKGKDVELRCDPISGHTALYWYRQSLGQGLEFLIYFQGNSAPDKSGLPSDRFSAERTGGSVSTLTIQRTQQEDSAVYLCASTPGGEQFFGPGTRLTVL.